This T cell receptor beta chain is drawn from a study of shared clonotypes between healthy human individuals. Clones were read by immunoSEQ multiplex PCR, and TCRdb kept only the in-frame ones, dropping some. The sample includes approximately 1.1 million clones, approximately 78% of them seen just once. Notes on this clone: The same CDR3 is also encoded by other DNA sequences in this sample.

Sample: memory CD4+ T cells from PBMCs. Subset reported: CD45RA-negative fraction. The TCR originated in a young man in good health. Some clones in this sample may be carry-over from other donors' samples.

The CDR3 is CASSLGPGDTQYF. In DNA, the CDR3 is TGTGCCAGCAGCTTGGGTCCCGGAGATACGCAGTATTTT. This chain connects TRBV7-2 to TRBJ2-3; no reliable D call. Germline CDR1 SGHTA, CDR2 FQGNSA. This CDR3 spans 13 amino acids. The germline V and J ends were trimmed by 3 bases and 5 bases, with 9 bases remaining between them.